The 32 T cell receptor beta chains reported below all come from one sample, sequenced in a study of T-cell memory formation after mild COVID-19. TCRdb re-called the 5' RACE reads with MiXCR, one entry per CDR3 protein. The table lists about 430,000 distinct CDR3 sequences, approximately 25% of them singletons. Sequences were obtained from PBMCs or a T cell subset sorted from them (not recorded which). The receptors were sampled from an adult woman who had mild COVID-19 (a few samples of this study predate the infection). Cell type and time point are not known.

The table lists this clonotype with a few counts. The chain links TRBV29-1 to TRBJ2-1; weak D call: TRBD2 (6 bases). Trimming shortened V by 6 bases and J by 10 bases, and 13 bases separated the two germline ends. This CDR3 is 11 amino acids long. CDR1 is SQVTM, CDR2 ANQGSEA, per germline. CDR3 sequence: CSVRLVREQFF. In nucleotides, the CDR3 is TGCAGCGTCCGACTAGTACGCGAGCAGTTCTTC.

This sequence joins TRBV7-9 and TRBJ1-1; D is unresolved. CDR1 and CDR2 (germline): SEHNR, FQNEAQ (reference sequence). This CDR3 is 13 amino acids long. V was trimmed by 7 bases and J by 6 bases, leaving 15 bases between them. The CDR3 DNA reads TGTGCCAGCACCAATTCAGGCCGGGCTGAAGCTTTCTTT. Protein sequence: CASTNSGRAEAFF.

The rearrangement uses TRBV5-1 and TRBJ1-5; maybe TRBD1 (5 bases). Germline CDR1 and CDR2: SGHRS and YFSETQ. CDR3 length: 15 amino acids. V was pared by 4 bases and J by 2 bases, with 13 bases between. The CDR3, as DNA: TGCGCCAGCAGCCGGGACCCCCGGGGCAATCAGCCCCAGCATTTT. Translating it yields CASSRDPRGNQPQHF.

The chain couples TRBV15 to TRBJ2-7; D may be TRBD2 (5 bases). The CDR3 totals 14 residues. Trimming cost V 1 base and J 3 bases, with 10 bases left between them. Germline values: CDR1 LNHNV, CDR2 YYDKDF (reference sequence). CDR3 amino acids: CATSRGSSLYEQYF. In DNA, the CDR3 is TGTGCCACCAGCAGAGGGTCTAGCCTCTACGAGCAGTACTTC. Full variable domain (outside the CDR3, taken from reference TRBV15 and TRBJ2-7): DAMVIQNPRYQVTQFGKPVTLSCSQTLNHNVMYWYQQKSSQAPKLLFHYYDKDFNNEADTPDNFQSRRPNTSFCFLDIRSPGLGDTAMYLCATSRGSSLYEQYFGPGTRLTVT.

V and J are TRBV5-1 and TRBJ2-7, with 9 bases matching TRBD2. This CDR3 comprises 13 residues. J gave up 4 bases and V 7 bases, and 6 bases lay outside the gene matches. CDR1 SGHRS and CDR2 YFSETQ come from the germline V gene. CDR3 amino acids: CASCPLAGYEQYF. The CDR3 region has the DNA TGCGCCAGCTGCCCACTAGCGGGTTACGAGCAGTACTTC.

The chain recombines TRBV9 with TRBJ1-2; D possibly corresponds to TRBD1 (5 bases). CDR3 length: 14 residues. Trimming cost V 4 bases and J 7 bases, with 17 bases left between them. From germline, CDR1 is SGDLS and CDR2 YYNGEE. CDR3 sequence reads: CASSTTGTRGGYTF. The CDR3 DNA reads TGTGCCAGCAGCACAACCGGGACTAGGGGTGGCTACACCTTC.

This clonotype was counted at least ten times. The chain is built from TRBV5-1 and TRBJ2-4; D tentatively fits TRBD1 or TRBD2 (5 bases each). Per the germline V gene, CDR1 is SGHRS and CDR2 is YFSETQ. The CDR3 loop spans 15 amino acids. With 4 bases removed from V and 7 bases from J, the gap between germline ends came to 18 bases. CDR3 in DNA: TGCGCCAGCAGCGAAGGACATATCAGGGAGAACATTCAGTACTTC. Translation gives CASSEGHIRENIQYF.

The chain recombines TRBV20-1 with TRBJ1-1, with 7 bases identical to TRBD1. The germline gives CDR1 DFQATT, CDR2 SNEGSKA (reference sequence). J was trimmed by 1 base and V by 0 bases; bases with no gene match: 8. The CDR3 has 16 residues. In DNA form, the CDR3 reads TGCAGTGCTAGAGATCCCGGGACAGCGAGGAACACTGAAGCTTTCTTT. This gives the protein CSARDPGTARNTEAFF.

The rearrangement joins TRBV12-3 or TRBV12-4 to TRBJ2-1; TRBD2 agrees at 8 bases. The V segment lost 6 bases and the J segment 1 base; nucleotides outside the gene matches: 17. The CDR3 extends over 19 amino acids. CDR3 bases: TGTGCCAGCAGCTCCCCCTTCGCGGGGGGTGGGGTTTCCTACAATGAGCAGTTCTTC. It is translated as CASSSPFAGGGVSYNEQFF.

The chain recombines TRBV25-1 with TRBJ2-3, with D tentatively TRBD1 (6 bases). Germline assignment: CDR1 MGHDK and CDR2 SYGVNS. Trimming shortened V by 3 bases and J by 6 bases, and 16 bases separated the two germline ends. This CDR3 has 15 amino acids. CDR3 DNA: TGTGCCAGCAGTGACGACCGGACAGTCGGGGATACGCAGTATTTT. It is translated as CASSDDRTVGDTQYF.

This clonotype turned up a few times. The CDR3 loop reads CSALEGGRVFYGYTF. The CDR3 DNA follows: TGCAGCGCTTTGGAAGGAGGACGGGTTTTCTATGGCTACACCTTC. The chain recombines TRBV29-1 with TRBJ1-2; D is uncertain. V dropped 7 bases and J dropped 4 bases, with 22 bases sitting between them. Germline V gene data show CDR1 as SQVTM and CDR2 as ANQGSEA. The CDR3 totals 15 residues.

The rearrangement joins TRBV11-2 to TRBJ1-2; the D gene is possibly TRBD1 (5 bases). Germline CDR1 and CDR2: SGHAT and FQNNGV. The CDR3 is 15 residues long. V lost 1 base and J lost 5, with 14 bases in between. Written as DNA, the CDR3 is TGTGCCAGCAGCTTAGGACGAGGGACTGAATATGGCTACACCTTC. This codes for CASSLGRGTEYGYTF.

The rearrangement uses TRBV11-2 and TRBJ2-4; D is uncertain. The V and J ends lost 1 base and 9 bases respectively, with 16 bases between them. CDR1 and CDR2 (germline): SGHAT, FQNNGV. The CDR3 consists of 15 residues. The CDR3: CASSLGSGSVGIQYF. CDR3 nucleotides: TGTGCCAGCAGCTTAGGTTCCGGTTCCGTAGGCATTCAGTACTTC.

The genes are TRBV7-2 and TRBJ2-1; 9 bases are shared with TRBD2. There are 15 residues in the CDR3. Germline V CDR1 and CDR2: SGHTA, FQGNSA. V lost 5 bases to trimming and J lost 6 bases; unmatched junction nucleotides: 8. CDR3 sequence reads: CASSPRTSAGNEQFF. DNA of the CDR3: TGTGCCAGCAGCCCCCGGACTAGCGCGGGCAATGAGCAGTTCTTC.

This clonotype was seen more than once but under ten times. The J gene is TRBJ2-7, the V gene TRBV10-3, with D possibly being TRBD2 (6 bases). Trimming left V 1 base short and J 3 bases short, with 7 bases between. The CDR3 is made up of 13 amino acids. Germline lookup yields CDR1 ENHRY and CDR2 SYGVKD. Written as DNA, the CDR3 is TGTGCCATCAGTGAGTTTAGCGGCTACGAGCAGTACTTC. This codes for CAISEFSGYEQYF.

This clonotype was observed once. This rearrangement joins TRBV9 to TRBJ2-1; D remains unclear. Trimming pared 7 bases from V and 5 bases from J, leaving 13 bases between. The CDR3 consists of 13 residues. Germline CDR1 is SGDLS and CDR2 is YYNGEE. The CDR3 DNA reads TGTGCCAGCTCCTCAGAAGGAAACAATGAGCAGTTCTTC. Its translation: CASSSEGNNEQFF.

This clonotype was counted only a few times. CDR3 bases: TGCGCCAGCAGCCCTAGCGGGACCACCACCGGGGAGCTGTTTTTT. This gives the protein CASSPSGTTTGELFF. The chain uses TRBV10-2 and TRBJ2-2; TRBD2 matches at 9 bases. This CDR3 contains 15 residues. V lost 6 bases, J lost 4 bases, and 6 bases stayed unmatched. The germline V gene encodes CDR1 WSHSY and CDR2 SAAADI.

This clonotype was detected only a few times. The rearrangement links TRBV9 to TRBJ2-1, with 9 positions matching TRBD2. Looked up from germline, CDR1 is SGDLS and CDR2 is YYNGEE. CDR3 length equals 14 residues. V gave up 0 bases and J gave up 8 bases; unmatched junction bases: 3. For the CDR3, the DNA is TGTGCCAGCAGCGTAGTCACTAGCGGGTATGAGCAGTTCTTC. Translated: CASSVVTSGYEQFF.

This clonotype was seen a handful of times. The chain has TRBV7-9 and TRBJ2-3; 8 bases match TRBD1. This CDR3 contains 15 residues. The germline gives CDR1 SEHNR, CDR2 FQNEAQ (reference sequence). V dropped 3 bases and J dropped 2; count of bases not matched to a gene: 4. CDR3 in amino acids: CASSLRQGNTDTQYF. The CDR3 coding sequence is TGTGCCAGCAGCTTGCGACAGGGGAACACAGATACGCAGTATTTT.

This rearrangement joins TRBV20-1 to TRBJ2-1, with D tentatively TRBD2 (5 bases). Germline CDR1 and CDR2: DFQATT and SNEGSKA (reference sequence). Trimming cost V 5 bases and J 12 bases, with 14 bases left between them. The CDR3 length is 11 residues. The CDR3, as DNA: TGCAGTGCTCTTGGACTTCTCGGGCAGTTCTTC. Protein sequence: CSALGLLGQFF.

The V and J genes are TRBV5-1 and TRBJ2-2; 9 bases are a match to TRBD1. This CDR3 has 14 residues. V lost 0 bases to trimming and J lost 11 bases; unmatched junction nucleotides: 5. Looked up from germline, CDR1 is SGHRS and CDR2 is YFSETQ. CDR3 DNA sequence: TGCGCCAGCAGCTTGGCTGTGACAGGGGGAGAGCTGTTTTTT. Amino acid sequence: CASSLAVTGGELFF. Complete variable domain (other parts from reference TRBV5-1 and TRBJ2-2): KAGVTQTPRYLIKTRGQQVTLSCSPISGHRSVSWYQQTPGQGLQFLFEYFSETQRNKGNFPGRFSGRQFSNSRSEMNVSTLELGDSALYLCASSLAVTGGELFFGEGSRLTVL.

This clonotype was found a few times. The rearrangement links TRBV6-1 to TRBJ2-3; 9 nucleotides line up with TRBD1. Germline V lookup: CDR1 MNHNS, CDR2 SASEGT. The CDR3 runs to 14 residues. V shed 11 bases and J 5 bases; nucleotides not matched to a gene: 11. The CDR3 DNA is TGTGCCCTTAGGGACAGGGACCATGGAGATACGCAGTATTTT. Translation gives CALRDRDHGDTQYF.

This clonotype was found a few times. The V call is TRBV7-9, the J call TRBJ2-2, with unresolved D. Per the germline V gene, CDR1 is SEHNR and CDR2 is FQNEAQ (reference sequence). The CDR3 covers 13 residues. The V and J ends lost 1 base and 7 bases respectively, with 7 bases between them. The CDR3 loop is CASSLGSGGELFF. CDR3 DNA: TGTGCCAGCAGCTTAGGATCCGGCGGGGAGCTGTTTTTT. Supplemented by reference TRBV7-9 and TRBJ2-2, the full variable domain reads DTGVSQNPRHKITKRGQNVTFRCDPISEHNRLYWYRQTLGQGPEFLTYFQNEAQLEKSRLLSDRFSAERPKGSFSTLEIQRTEQGDSAMYLCASSLGSGGELFFGEGSRLTVL.

This sequence joins TRBV12-3 or TRBV12-4 and TRBJ1-1; D is unclear. Trimming shortened V by 4 bases and J by 1 base, and 13 bases separated the two germline ends. There are 15 residues in the CDR3. In DNA form, the CDR3 reads TGTGCCAGCAGTTCTTGGACGGTCCCGAACACTGAAGCTTTCTTT. It encodes CASSSWTVPNTEAFF.

V usage is TRBV2 and J usage is TRBJ2-5; TRBD2 agrees at 11 bases. V was pared by 7 bases and J by 5 bases, with 9 bases of the junction left unmatched. CDR1 is SNHLY and CDR2 is FYNNEI in the germline V gene. CDR3 size: 15 residues. The CDR3 spells CASTRLAGSRETQYF. CDR3 in DNA: TGTGCCAGCACCAGACTAGCGGGGTCTCGGGAGACCCAGTACTTC.

This clonotype was observed a handful of times. V and J are TRBV7-2 and TRBJ1-2; tentatively, D is TRBD1 (5 bases). The CDR3 has 13 amino acids. CDR1 and CDR2 from the germline V gene are SGHTA and FQGNSA. The V end lost 4 bases, the J end lost 2 bases, and 8 bases lay between the germline ends. This CDR3 is CASSYDSNYGYTF. CDR3 sequence (DNA): TGTGCCAGCAGCTACGACAGCAACTATGGCTACACCTTC.

The J gene is TRBJ2-1, the V gene TRBV20-1; D might be TRBD2 (6 bases). Between the trimmed V and J ends, which lost 3 bases and 8 bases, there was a span of 11 bases. CDR3 length equals 12 residues. Germline loops: CDR1 DFQATT, CDR2 SNEGSKA (reference sequence). CDR3 amino acids: CSASLGGDEQFF. Written as DNA, the CDR3 is TGCAGTGCTAGCTTGGGCGGGGATGAGCAGTTCTTC.

This clonotype has a handful of counts. This rearrangement joins TRBV12-3 or TRBV12-4 to TRBJ2-2, with no clear D. CDR3 size: 15 residues. Trimming took off 5 bases at V and 5 bases at J, with 15 bases between the two ends. This CDR3 is CASSRHSESTGELFF. The CDR3 DNA reads as TGTGCCAGCAGTCGACACAGCGAGTCTACCGGGGAGCTGTTTTTT.

This clonotype has just a few counts. The chain combines TRBV6-2 or TRBV6-3 with TRBJ1-2, with 7 bases that match TRBD1. Trimming at V came to 6 bases and at J to 4 bases, leaving 5 bases not matched to a gene. This CDR3 spans 13 amino acids. CDR1 and CDR2 from the germline V gene are MNHEY and SVGEGT. The DNA of the CDR3 is TGTGCCAGCAGCGACAGGGTTGGCTATGGCTACACCTTC. This encodes CASSDRVGYGYTF.

This clonotype has just a few counts. The V and J genes are TRBV23-1 and TRBJ2-1, with TRBD2 matching over 9 bases. TRBV23-1 has ORF status, its function being uncertain. V lost 6 bases to trimming and J lost 6 bases; unmatched junction nucleotides: 12. The CDR3 runs 16 residues. The CDR3 region has the DNA TGCGCCAGCAGCCTCCATGCGGGGGGGCCAATCAATGAGCAGTTCTTC. Translation: CASSLHAGGPINEQFF.

This clonotype was observed a few times. This chain uses TRBV7-2 with TRBJ2-1; tentative D call: TRBD1 (6 bases). V dropped 5 bases and J dropped 10 bases, with 18 bases sitting between them. This CDR3 has 14 amino acids. Looked up from germline, CDR1 is SGHTA and CDR2 is FQGNSA. CDR3 in DNA: TGTGCCAGCAGCCAAATGACAGGCGCAGGAGAGCAGTTCTTC. Amino acid sequence: CASSQMTGAGEQFF.

The chain is built from TRBV5-6 and TRBJ2-6; a possible D gene is TRBD1 (5 bases). The CDR3 length is 18 residues. Germline CDR1 reads SGHDT; CDR2 reads YYEEEE. V was clipped by 1 base and J by 3 bases, with 17 bases between them. The CDR3 coding sequence is TGTGCCAGCAGCTTGCTAGGCAGGGTGGGAATTGGGGCCAACGTCCTGACTTTC. It codes for CASSLLGRVGIGANVLTF.